One and the same sample provided the 29 T cell receptor beta chains below, sequenced in a study of control samples from healthy donors and cancer patients. Data came from immunoSEQ multiplex PCR; TCRdb stores just in-frame clones and leaves some out. The table lists about 160,000 clones, about 94% of them singletons. The sample consisted of blood. The receptors shown here come from a woman in her thirties or forties in good health.

The chain carries TRBV6-2 or TRBV6-3 and TRBJ2-7; 8 positions match TRBD2. Germline loops: CDR1 MNHEY, CDR2 SVGEGT. The V segment lost 2 bases and the J segment 1 base; nucleotides outside the gene matches: 4. This CDR3 spans 15 amino acids. CDR3 loop: CASSYGTSRSYEQYF. In DNA, the CDR3 is TGTGCCAGCAGTTACGGGACTAGTCGATCCTACGAGCAGTACTTC.

V and J are TRBV6-2 or TRBV6-3 and TRBJ1-1; D unclear. With 1 base removed from V and 4 bases from J, the gap between germline ends came to 10 bases. The CDR3 runs to 14 residues. Germline CDR1 and CDR2: MNHEY and SVGEGT. The CDR3 protein is CASSYFRGTTEAFF. CDR3 DNA: TGTGCCAGCAGTTACTTTCGGGGTACCACTGAAGCTTTCTTT.

This chain uses TRBV6-5 with TRBJ2-3, with D unresolved. Germline values: CDR1 MNHEY, CDR2 SVGAGI. Trimming stripped 9 bases from V and 6 bases from J, with 7 bases between. The CDR3 covers 10 residues. CDR3 sequence: CASWMDTQYF. The DNA for the CDR3 is TGTGCCAGTTGGATGGATACGCAGTATTTT.

V usage is TRBV4-2 and J usage is TRBJ2-3; 8 bases match TRBD1. The CDR3 loop spans 17 amino acids. V lost 4 bases, J lost 4 bases, and 13 bases stayed unmatched. The V gene's germline CDR1 is LGHNA and CDR2 YNFKEQ. This chain's CDR3 is CASSLAAGQGGSDTQYF. DNA of the CDR3: TGTGCCAGCAGCCTAGCCGCTGGACAGGGAGGCTCAGATACGCAGTATTTT.

V gene TRBV3-1 (or the pseudogene TRBV3-2) combines with J gene TRBJ1-5; possibly TRBD1 for D (5 bases). CDR3 length equals 13 residues. With 3 bases removed from V and 6 bases from J, the gap between germline ends came to 9 bases. Germline V gene sequence: CDR1 LGHDT, CDR2 YNNKEL (reference sequence). The CDR3 bases are TGTGCCAGCAGCCACAGGGATAGTCAGCCCCAGCATTTT. Its translation: CASSHRDSQPQHF.

V is TRBV5-1 and J is TRBJ2-7; TRBD1 matches at 9 bases. The length of the CDR3 is 16 residues. Germline V gene lookup returns CDR1 SGHRS and CDR2 YFSETQ. V dropped 4 bases and J dropped 6; count of bases not matched to a gene: 14. CDR3 region: CASSPGGGQGWLEQYF. In DNA, the CDR3 is TGCGCCAGCAGCCCGGGCGGGGGACAGGGTTGGCTCGAGCAGTACTTC.

The chain links TRBV7-8 to TRBJ2-3, with 8 bases that match TRBD2. Per germline, CDR1 SGHVS and CDR2 FQNEAQ. This CDR3 spans 17 amino acids. V dropped 8 bases and J dropped 1; count of bases not matched to a gene: 14. CDR3 region: CASSPRERGFRTDTQYF. The CDR3 bases are TGTGCCAGCTCACCCCGGGAGCGGGGGTTCCGCACAGATACGCAGTATTTT.

The count of this clone is one. This chain uses TRBV21-1 with TRBJ1-2. TRBV21-1 is tagged as a pseudogene. The CDR3 runs 14 residues. Written as DNA, the CDR3 is TGTGCCAGCAGCCGGGCCTCCAGTCGAGGAGACTACACCTTC. Protein: CASSRASSRGDYTF.

This clone was found once. The rearrangement uses TRBV5-4 and TRBJ2-3, with TRBD2 identical over 10 bases. The CDR3 runs 15 residues. Per germline, CDR1 SGHNT and CDR2 YYREEE (reference sequence). The ends lost 0 bases at V and 3 bases at J; junction bases unmatched: 1. The CDR3 protein is CASSLELAGTDTQYF. The CDR3 nucleotides are TGTGCCAGCAGCTTGGAACTAGCGGGGACAGATACGCAGTATTTT.

The rearrangement joins TRBV4-2 to TRBJ1-2; D is undetermined. Germline V CDR1 and CDR2: LGHNA, YNFKEQ. V lost 0 bases, J lost 4 bases, and 12 bases lay in between. The CDR3 runs to 15 residues. CDR3 DNA: TGTGCCAGCAGCCAAGAATCAGTGGCGATCTATGGCTACACCTTC. Translation gives CASSQESVAIYGYTF.

This chain joins TRBV2 and TRBJ2-3; tentatively, D is TRBD2 (6 bases). The germline gives CDR1 SNHLY, CDR2 FYNNEI. CDR3 length: 12 amino acids. The germline V and J ends were trimmed by 5 bases and 5 bases, with 8 bases remaining between them. The CDR3 loop reads CASSPGGDTQYF. The DNA for the CDR3 is TGTGCCAGCAGTCCCGGGGGAGATACGCAGTATTTT.

The J gene is TRBJ1-6, the V gene TRBV5-6; no clear D. This CDR3 has 15 residues. CDR1 and CDR2 from the germline V gene are SGHDT and YYEEEE. V lost 1 base and J 2 bases, leaving 7 bases between the germline ends. The CDR3 sequence is CASSLISPYNSPLHF. The CDR3 nucleotides read TGTGCCAGCAGCTTGATTTCTCCCTATAATTCACCCCTCCACTTT.

V gene TRBV6-5 combines with J gene TRBJ1-3; D remains ambiguous. CDR1 MNHEY and CDR2 SVGAGI come from the germline V gene. Trimming removed 5 bases at V and 9 bases at J, with 17 bases between. The length of the CDR3 is 14 residues. The DNA for the CDR3 is TGTGCCAGCAGTCCTACAACCGAACCGGGCACCATATATTTT. This encodes CASSPTTEPGTIYF.

This clone was detected only once. The CDR3 here is CASGLEYEQYF. The CDR3, as DNA: TGTGCTAGTGGTTTGGAATACGAGCAGTACTTC. The gene calls are TRBV12-5 and TRBJ2-7; D gene unclear. CDR1 is LGHNT and CDR2 is FRNRAP in the germline V gene. With 1 base removed from V and 4 bases from J, the gap between germline ends came to 2 bases. This CDR3 contains 11 residues. Drawing the rest from reference TRBV12-5 and TRBJ2-7, the complete variable domain is DARVTQTPRHKVTEMGQEVTMRCQPILGHNTVFWYRQTMMQGLELLAYFRNRAPLDDSGMPKDRFSAEMPDATLATLKIQPSEPRDSAVYFCASGLEYEQYFGPGTRLTVT.

The rearrangement links TRBV7-9 to TRBJ2-3; tentatively, D is TRBD2 (6 bases). Deletions cut 0 bases from V and 8 bases from J, with 18 bases between. CDR1 and CDR2 from the germline V gene are SEHNR and FQNEAQ (reference sequence). CDR3 size: 16 residues. The CDR3: CASSLASSRGIATQYF. The CDR3 DNA is TGTGCCAGCAGCTTAGCCTCTAGTCGGGGGATCGCTACGCAGTATTTT.

The genes are TRBV27 and TRBJ1-1; 7 bases are shared with TRBD1. Germline CDR1 and CDR2: MNHEY and SMNVEV (reference sequence). The CDR3 spans 13 residues. The V segment lost 5 bases and the J segment 4 bases; nucleotides outside the gene matches: 4. The CDR3 region is CASSPGQRTEAFF. CDR3 DNA: TGTGCCAGCAGTCCGGGACAGCGCACTGAAGCTTTCTTT.

The chain is built from TRBV7-9 and TRBJ1-1; a weak D match, TRBD1 (5 bases). Looked up from germline, CDR1 is SEHNR and CDR2 is FQNEAQ (reference sequence). V shed 3 bases and J shed 6 bases, with 5 bases lying between them. CDR3 size: 11 residues. The CDR3 protein is CASSLTAEAFF. CDR3 DNA: TGTGCCAGCAGCTTGACAGCTGAAGCTTTCTTT.

The V gene is TRBV7-2, the J gene TRBJ1-3; D is unclear. This CDR3 region has 18 residues. Trimming removed 4 bases at V and 0 bases at J, with 19 bases between. CDR1 and CDR2 (germline): SGHTA, FQGNSA. In DNA, the CDR3 is TGTGCCAGCAGCTGGGCGGGGATCGATGGAGGCTCTGGAAACACCATATATTTT. This encodes CASSWAGIDGGSGNTIYF.

The chain uses TRBV4-2 and TRBJ1-6; possible D gene TRBD1, 5 bases. The CDR3 runs 17 residues. Trimming removed 1 base at V and 10 bases at J, with 20 bases between. Looked up from germline, CDR1 is LGHNA and CDR2 is YNFKEQ. CDR3 residues: CASSQVRFAQGGSPLHF. The CDR3 nucleotides read TGTGCCAGCAGCCAAGTCAGGTTCGCTCAGGGCGGGTCACCCCTCCACTTT.

The chain links TRBV19 to TRBJ1-5; perhaps TRBD1 as D (5 bases). The CDR3 consists of 15 residues. Germline CDR1 is LNHDA and CDR2 is SQIVND (reference sequence). V lost 3 bases to trimming and J lost 4 bases, with 13 bases between them. The DNA of the CDR3 is TGTGCCAGTAGTATTTTCCAGGGCAGGAATCAGCCCCAGCATTTT. As protein: CASSIFQGRNQPQHF. Using reference TRBV19 and TRBJ1-5 for the parts outside the CDR3, the full variable domain is DGGITQSPKYLFRKEGQNVTLSCEQNLNHDAMYWYRQDPGQGLRLIYYSQIVNDFQKGDIAEGYSVSREKKESFPLTVTSAQKNPTAFYLCASSIFQGRNQPQHFGDGTRLSIL.

This clone was counted a single time. This chain links TRBV12-3 or TRBV12-4 with TRBJ1-1; D uncertain. This CDR3 is 13 amino acids long. V was clipped by 1 base and J by 11 bases, with 14 bases between them. CDR3 coding DNA: TGTGCCAGCAGTTTAGATCTAAGAGTGGGGGCTTTCTTT. Amino acids: CASSLDLRVGAFF.

This chain joins TRBV6-4 and TRBJ2-7; D remains ambiguous. The length of the CDR3 is 13 residues. The V end was cut by 4 bases, the J end by 2 bases, with 9 bases between. Germline V CDR1 and CDR2: MRHNA, SNTAGT. The CDR3 coding sequence is TGTGCCAGCAGTGTAGAACCCGCCTACGAGCAGTACTTC. Translating it yields CASSVEPAYEQYF.

In this sample, this clone turned up once. The J gene is TRBJ1-2, the V gene TRBV4-3; D is perhaps TRBD1 (6 bases). The length of the CDR3 is 15 residues. CDR1 is LGHNA and CDR2 is YSLEER in the germline V gene. The V and J ends lost 2 bases and 8 bases respectively, with 18 bases between them. In DNA form, the CDR3 reads TGCGCCAGCAGCCAACCCAGGGCAGGGGTCCAGGGCTACACCTTC. It is translated as CASSQPRAGVQGYTF.

DNA of the CDR3: TGTGCCAGCAGCTCGGGACGTTACCAAGAGACCCAGTACTTC. As protein: CASSSGRYQETQYF. This chain uses TRBV11-1 with TRBJ2-5, with D perhaps matching TRBD1 or TRBD2 (5 bases each). The CDR3 runs 14 residues. Per the germline V gene, CDR1 is SGHAT and CDR2 is FQDESV (reference sequence). V lost 4 bases, J lost 0 bases, and 9 bases lay in between.

The chain carries TRBV18 and TRBJ1-2, with D unclear. Trimming stripped 5 bases from V and 0 bases from J, with 7 bases between. CDR3 length equals 13 residues. Germline CDR1 is KGHSH and CDR2 is LQKENI. DNA of the CDR3: TGTGCCAGCTCAGCGGAAGCTAACTATGGCTACACCTTC. Encoded protein: CASSAEANYGYTF.

This chain links TRBV28 with TRBJ2-3; 10 bases line up with TRBD2. The V gene end was trimmed by 8 bases and the J gene end by 6 bases; junction bases not matched to a gene: 17. CDR1 MDHEN and CDR2 SYDVKM come from the germline V gene. The CDR3 has 17 amino acids. The CDR3 here is CASATHPLAGVFDTQYF. CDR3 DNA: TGTGCCAGCGCCACACACCCCCTAGCGGGGGTATTCGATACGCAGTATTTT.

The chain recombines TRBV11-2 with TRBJ1-3; D may be TRBD1 (5 bases). V was clipped by 1 base and J by 3 bases, with 16 bases between them. Germline V CDR1 and CDR2: SGHAT, FQNNGV. This CDR3 has 17 residues. The CDR3 sequence: CASSLADGGQVGNTIYF. CDR3 nucleotides: TGTGCCAGCAGCTTAGCGGACGGGGGTCAGGTTGGAAACACCATATATTTT.

This sequence joins TRBV20-1 and TRBJ1-4; D remains ambiguous. The CDR3 consists of 16 residues. Per the germline V gene, CDR1 is DFQATT and CDR2 is SNEGSKA (reference sequence). Trimming stripped 3 bases from V and 4 bases from J, with 18 bases between. CDR3 loop: CSASSGSAESNEKLFF. In nucleotides, the CDR3 is TGCAGTGCTAGTAGCGGTTCGGCAGAGAGTAATGAAAAACTGTTTTTT.

The rearrangement uses TRBV7-9 and TRBJ2-5, with unresolved D. This CDR3 region has 16 residues. CDR1 and CDR2 (germline): SEHNR, FQNEAQ (reference sequence). The V and J ends lost 6 bases and 5 bases respectively, with 22 bases between them. In nucleotides, the CDR3 is TGTGCCAGCAGTCGTTATGACCCTTTCCGAGGCGAGACCCAGTACTTC. Translated, it gives CASSRYDPFRGETQYF.